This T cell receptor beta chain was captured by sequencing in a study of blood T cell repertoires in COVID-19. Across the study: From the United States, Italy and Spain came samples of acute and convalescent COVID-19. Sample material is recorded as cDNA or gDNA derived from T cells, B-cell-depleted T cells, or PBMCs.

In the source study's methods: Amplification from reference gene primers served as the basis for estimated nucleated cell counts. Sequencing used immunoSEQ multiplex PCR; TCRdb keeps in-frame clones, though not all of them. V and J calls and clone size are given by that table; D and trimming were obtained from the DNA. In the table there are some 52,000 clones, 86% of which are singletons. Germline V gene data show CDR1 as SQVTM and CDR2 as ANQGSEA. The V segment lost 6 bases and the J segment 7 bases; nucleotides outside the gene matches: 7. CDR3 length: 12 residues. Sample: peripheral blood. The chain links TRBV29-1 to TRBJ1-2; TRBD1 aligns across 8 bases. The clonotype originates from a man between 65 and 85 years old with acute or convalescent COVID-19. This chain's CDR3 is CSVGQGSVGYTF. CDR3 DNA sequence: TGCAGCGTAGGACAGGGCTCGGTTGGCTACACCTTC.